This T cell receptor beta chain was captured in a study of shared clonotypes between healthy human individuals (dated by TCRdb to the early 2020s). Regarding the complete study: A few men and a couple of women, aged 18 to 49 years, made up the cohort. For each donor, CD4 naive and CD4 memory were each run on three plates, CD8 naive on two plates, and CD8 memory on one plate. The study deeply sequenced blood TCR repertoires of five healthy adults to estimate repertoire size and the extent of clonotype sharing between individuals. To increase sequencing depth and limit assay-specific biases, TCR repertoire library preparation and sequencing were carried out by different laboratories using diverse techniques. Per donor, leukapheresis produced somewhere between about 0.85 and 9.5 billion PBMCs. The full study reports these points: Because the study included only a small number of donors, the genetic and exposure-history diversity represented was limited. Even with the large sequencing depth, rarefaction of the sorted-subset datasets indicated that sequencing was incomplete. Pairwise subsampling indicated that sequencing depth was expected to affect the degree of clonotype sharing among donors. Estimated clonotype richness was generally larger for naive than for memory subsets. Sharing across a few donors was observed for 4.5% to 6.5% of naive CD4, under 4% of naive CD8, 2% to 2.5% of memory CD4, and less than 0.45% of memory CD8 clonotypes. Sampling was restricted to blood, and TCR repertoires in tissues likely differ from the TCR repertoires found in blood. Higher generation probabilities were observed for clonotypes shared by all four sorted-subset donors than for non-shared clonotypes.

Using the deep immunoSEQ assay, multiplex PCR amplified TCR CDR3 regions from genomic DNA. For each cell subset, the extracted genomic DNA was distributed evenly across all wells of several immunoSEQ 96-well plates, and each plate served as one replicate. For sorted subsets, roughly 0.2 ug genomic DNA, equal to tens of thousands of T cell genomes, was loaded into each replicate PCR. Purified libraries were quantified with a Qubit 3.0 fluorometer, sized on a Bioanalyzer 2100, and re-quantified with the KAPA Library Quantification kit. Each immunoSEQ 96-well plate was sequenced on its own single-read 150-cycle Illumina NextSeq 550 flow cell. In the authors' own workflow: The immunoSEQ output contained only junctional sequences without quality scores, so filtering could not match that applied to full-length reads. Sequences were annotated with PyIR, a Python wrapper for IgBLAST v1.9, and V/J genes and CDR3 were assigned using IMGT germline references. Reads were removed for weak V/J assignments (E-value above 1e-6), missing CDR3, stop codons, out-of-frame junctions, or ambiguous translated residues. V3J clonotypes were defined as sequences sharing an identical inferred V gene, J gene, and CDR3 amino acid sequence. To compute the percentage overlap between repertoires, the number of shared unique clonotypes was divided by the size of the smaller repertoire. Richness of each repertoire was evaluated using RTK rarefaction, the Chao1 estimator, and Recon v2.1 estimates of unobserved clonotypes. Generation probabilities were computed with OLGA for all TCRbeta clonotypes obtained by the gDNA method from several donors. TCRdb provides this immuneACCESS table in a form limited to in-frame rearrangements. Some clones are lacking; in checked studies, under half of them reflect an unresolved V gene, and why the rest are absent is not known. The V and J calls and the clone size are those of that table, but D and trimming were determined from the DNA. For this sample there are approximately 2,200,000 clones; roughly 91% appear just once. In total, the top ten clones hold around 1.7% of the sample.

In regard to this clone: The clone's antigen remains unknown. The record has no base qualities; no much larger clone is one base away.

The cysteine opens and the phenylalanine closes a CDR3 of 17 amino acids. Only the CDR3 portion is preserved as DNA: 51 bases, with reading frame beginning at the first base. According to the germline V gene (reference sequence), CDR1 reads SGHNT and CDR2 reads YYREEE. At the junction V is shortened by 1 base and J by 4 bases; bases outside the gene matches: 7. CD8 naive samples were obtained by positive selection for CCR7 among CD45RO-negative cells, yielding a CD45RA+CCR7+ population from which TemRA cells were excluded. Healthy HIV-negative adults with no recently reported acute infections or vaccinations were included as donors. All donors were Caucasian adults living in Nashville, Tennessee, USA. Blood was collected by leukapheresis, and PBMCs were isolated by Ficoll-Histopaque density gradient centrifugation and then cryopreserved in liquid nitrogen vapor phase. Analytical flow cytometry was used to check the purity and quantity of each magnetically sorted T cell population. Genomic DNA was isolated from every sorted fraction and measured by UV absorbance on a Nanodrop 2000c.

The receptor was isolated from a man aged 18 to 29 in good health. Some clones in this sample may be carry-over from other donors' samples. This sequence uses TRBV5-4 and TRBJ2-3; a stretch of 12 junction bases matches TRBD2. The sequencing input was naive CD8+ T cells from PBMCs. Interpreted using the paper, the cell subset or site label stands for: CD45RA+CCR7+. CDR3 protein: CASSLLLAGGPADTQYF. DNA sequence: TGTGCCAGCAGCTTGTTGCTAGCGGGAGGGCCCGCAGATACGCAGTATTTT. The full variable domain, with segments outside the CDR3 supplied by the reference TRBV5-4 and TRBJ2-3 proteins, appears as ETGVTQSPTHLIKTRGQQVTLRCSSQSGHNTVSWYQQALGQGPQFIFQYYREEENGRGNFPPRFSGLQFPNYSSELNVNALELDDSALYLCASSLLLAGGPADTQYFGPGTRLTVL.